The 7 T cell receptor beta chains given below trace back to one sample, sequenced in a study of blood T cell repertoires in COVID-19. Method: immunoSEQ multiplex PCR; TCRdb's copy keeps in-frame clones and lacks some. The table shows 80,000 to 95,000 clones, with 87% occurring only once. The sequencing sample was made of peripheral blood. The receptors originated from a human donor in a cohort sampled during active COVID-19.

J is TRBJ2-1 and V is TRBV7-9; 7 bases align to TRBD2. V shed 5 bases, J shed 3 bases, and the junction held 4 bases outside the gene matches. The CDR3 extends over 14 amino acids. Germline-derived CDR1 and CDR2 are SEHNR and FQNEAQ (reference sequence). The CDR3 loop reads CASSHGGIYNEQFF. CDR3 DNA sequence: TGTGCCAGCAGCCACGGGGGGATCTACAATGAGCAGTTCTTC.

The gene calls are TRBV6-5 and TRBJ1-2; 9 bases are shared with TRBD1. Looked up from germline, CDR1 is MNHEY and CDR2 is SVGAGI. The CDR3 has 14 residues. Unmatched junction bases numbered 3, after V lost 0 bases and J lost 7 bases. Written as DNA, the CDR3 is TGTGCCAGCAGTTACTCGGGGACAGGGTTTGGCTACACCTTC. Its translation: CASSYSGTGFGYTF.

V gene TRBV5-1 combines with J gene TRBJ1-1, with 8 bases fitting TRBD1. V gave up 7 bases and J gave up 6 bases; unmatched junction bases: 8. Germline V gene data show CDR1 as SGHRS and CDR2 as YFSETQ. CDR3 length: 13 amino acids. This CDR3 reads CASRGQGAAEAFF. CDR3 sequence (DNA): TGCGCCAGCCGAGGGCAGGGGGCGGCTGAAGCTTTCTTT.

This CDR3 reads CSASTTGSQPQHF. The CDR3 bases are TGCAGTGCTAGTACGACAGGGAGTCAGCCCCAGCATTTT. The J gene is TRBJ1-5, the V gene TRBV20-1, with 7 bases fitting TRBD1. After removal of 3 bases from V and 6 bases from J, the junction contained 5 bases not matched to a gene. Per germline, CDR1 DFQATT and CDR2 SNEGSKA (reference sequence). The CDR3 runs 13 residues.

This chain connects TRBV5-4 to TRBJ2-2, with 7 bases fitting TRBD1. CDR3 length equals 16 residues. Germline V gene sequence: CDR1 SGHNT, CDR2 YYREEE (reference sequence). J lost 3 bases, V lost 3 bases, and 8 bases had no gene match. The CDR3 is CASSSPRDRYTGELFF. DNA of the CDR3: TGTGCCAGCAGCTCCCCCCGGGACAGATACACCGGGGAGCTGTTTTTT. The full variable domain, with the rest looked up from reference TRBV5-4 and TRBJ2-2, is ETGVTQSPTHLIKTRGQQVTLRCSSQSGHNTVSWYQQALGQGPQFIFQYYREEENGRGNFPPRFSGLQFPNYSSELNVNALELDDSALYLCASSSPRDRYTGELFFGEGSRLTVL.

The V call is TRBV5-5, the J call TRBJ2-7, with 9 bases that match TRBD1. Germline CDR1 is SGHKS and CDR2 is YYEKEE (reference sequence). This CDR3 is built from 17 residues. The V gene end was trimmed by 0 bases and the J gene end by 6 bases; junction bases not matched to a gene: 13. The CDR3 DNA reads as TGTGCCAGCAGCTTGGGGGGGCACAGGGGGCGGGGACCCGAGCAGTACTTC. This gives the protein CASSLGGHRGRGPEQYF.

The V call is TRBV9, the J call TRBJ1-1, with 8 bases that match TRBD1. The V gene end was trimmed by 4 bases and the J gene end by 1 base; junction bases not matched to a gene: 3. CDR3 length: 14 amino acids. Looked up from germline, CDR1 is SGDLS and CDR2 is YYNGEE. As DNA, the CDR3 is TGTGCCAGCAGCCCCGGGACAGGGAACACTGAAGCTTTCTTT. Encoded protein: CASSPGTGNTEAFF.